The present TCR beta chain was sequenced within a study of shared clonotypes between healthy human individuals. The overall study: The plates for each donor numbered three CD4 naive, three CD4 memory, two CD8 naive and one CD8 memory.

On this clone: What it binds is unknown.

Findings and limits, study-wide: Represented diversity (both genetic and exposure-history) was limited by the small number of donors. An effect of sequencing depth on clonotype sharing among donors was expected.

Naive CD4+ cells were CD45RA-selected; the remaining cells were memory. The table came from immunoSEQ multiplex PCR; TCRdb's copy has only in-frame clones and leaves some out. Of about 2.4 million clones listed, more than 85% are singletons. V lost 6 bases and J 2 bases, leaving 17 bases between the germline ends. The CDR3 length is 16 residues. CDR1 is LNHDA and CDR2 is SQIVND in the germline V gene (reference sequence). The TCR originated in a man in his late teens or twenties in good health. Some clones in this sample may be carry-over from other donors' samples. The chain combines TRBV19 with TRBJ1-5, with D unresolved. The sequencing sample was made of naive CD4+ T cells from PBMCs. The subset is: CD45RA+ positively selected. The CDR3 sequence is CASSQSIPRGNQPQHF. The CDR3 DNA reads as TGTGCCAGTAGCCAATCGATCCCGCGGGGCAATCAGCCCCAGCATTTT.